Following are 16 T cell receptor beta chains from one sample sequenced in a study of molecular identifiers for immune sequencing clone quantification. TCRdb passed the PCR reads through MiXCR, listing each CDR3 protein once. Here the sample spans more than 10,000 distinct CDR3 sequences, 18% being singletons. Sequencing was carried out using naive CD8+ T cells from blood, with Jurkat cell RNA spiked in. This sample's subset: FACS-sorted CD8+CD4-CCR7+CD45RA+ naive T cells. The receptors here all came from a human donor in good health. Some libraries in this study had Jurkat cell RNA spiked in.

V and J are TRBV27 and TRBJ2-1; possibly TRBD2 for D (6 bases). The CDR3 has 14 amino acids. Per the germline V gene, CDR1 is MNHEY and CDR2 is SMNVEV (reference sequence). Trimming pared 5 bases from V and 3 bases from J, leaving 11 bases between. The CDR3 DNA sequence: TGTGCCAGCAGTACGGGAGTTGGCTACAATGAGCAGTTCTTC. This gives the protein CASSTGVGYNEQFF.

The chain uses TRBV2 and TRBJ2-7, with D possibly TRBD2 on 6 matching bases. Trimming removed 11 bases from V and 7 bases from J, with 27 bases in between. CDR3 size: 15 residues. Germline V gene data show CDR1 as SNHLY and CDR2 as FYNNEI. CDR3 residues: CAGTRRAGSYMEQYF. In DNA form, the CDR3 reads TGTGCCGGCACCCGGAGGGCGGGGTCGTATATGGAGCAGTACTTC.

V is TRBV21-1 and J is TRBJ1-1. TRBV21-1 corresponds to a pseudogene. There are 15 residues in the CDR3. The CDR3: CASSKLVNRWTEAFF. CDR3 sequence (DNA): TGTGCCAGCAGCAAACTCGTCAATCGCTGGACTGAAGCTTTCTTT.

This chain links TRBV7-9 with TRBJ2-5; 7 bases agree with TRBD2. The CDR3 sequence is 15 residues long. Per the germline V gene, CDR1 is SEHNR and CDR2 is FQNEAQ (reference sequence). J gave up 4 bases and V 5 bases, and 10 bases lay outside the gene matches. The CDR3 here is CASSPTGGFIETQYF. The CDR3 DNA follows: TGTGCCAGCAGCCCCACCGGGGGGTTCATAGAGACCCAGTACTTC.

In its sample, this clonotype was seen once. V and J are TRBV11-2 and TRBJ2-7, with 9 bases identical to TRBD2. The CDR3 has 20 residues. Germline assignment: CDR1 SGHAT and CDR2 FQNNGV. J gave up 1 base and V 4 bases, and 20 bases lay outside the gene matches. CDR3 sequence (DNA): TGTGCCAGCAGCTCTCCCCAACAGGCTAGCGGGGAAACGAGGTCCTACGAGCAGTACTTC. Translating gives CASSSPQQASGETRSYEQYF.

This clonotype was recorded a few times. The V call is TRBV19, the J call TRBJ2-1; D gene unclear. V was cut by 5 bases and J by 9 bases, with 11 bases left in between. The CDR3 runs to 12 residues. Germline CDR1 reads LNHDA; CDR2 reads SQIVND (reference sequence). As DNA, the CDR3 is TGTGCCAGTAGTCCCCGAGGCACTGAGCAGTTCTTC. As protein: CASSPRGTEQFF.

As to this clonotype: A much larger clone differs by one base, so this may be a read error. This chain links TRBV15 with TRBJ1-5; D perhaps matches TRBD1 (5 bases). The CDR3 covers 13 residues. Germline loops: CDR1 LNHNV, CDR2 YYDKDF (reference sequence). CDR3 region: CSTSRERGQPQHF. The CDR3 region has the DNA TGTTCCACCAGCAGAGAGAGGGGACAGCCCCAGCATTTT.

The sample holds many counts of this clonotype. CDR3 in DNA: TGTGCCAGCAGTGAAGACCCTAGACAGGAGCAGAACACTGAAGCTTTCTTT. This translates into CASSEDPRQEQNTEAFF. This chain connects TRBV2 to TRBJ1-1; tentatively, D is TRBD1 (6 bases). The germline V gene encodes CDR1 SNHLY and CDR2 FYNNEI. CDR3 length: 17 amino acids. V was pared by 1 base and J by 1 base, with 16 bases between.

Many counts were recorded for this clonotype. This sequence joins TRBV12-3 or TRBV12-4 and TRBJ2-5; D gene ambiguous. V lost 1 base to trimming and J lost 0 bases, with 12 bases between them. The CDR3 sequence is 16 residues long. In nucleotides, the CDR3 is TGTGCCAGCAGTTTAGGCGGTTTGGGGTACCAAGAGACCCAGTACTTC. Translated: CASSLGGLGYQETQYF.

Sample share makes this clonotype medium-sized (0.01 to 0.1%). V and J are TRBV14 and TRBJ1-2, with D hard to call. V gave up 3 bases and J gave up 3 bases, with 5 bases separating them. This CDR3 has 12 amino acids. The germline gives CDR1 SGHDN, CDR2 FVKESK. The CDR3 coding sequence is TGTGCCAGCAGCCAGTTCGACTATGGCTACACCTTC. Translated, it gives CASSQFDYGYTF.

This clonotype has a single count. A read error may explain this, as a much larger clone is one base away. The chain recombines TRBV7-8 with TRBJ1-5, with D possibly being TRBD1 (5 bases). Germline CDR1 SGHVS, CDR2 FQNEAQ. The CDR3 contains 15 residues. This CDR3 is CASTSWGGGNRPQHF. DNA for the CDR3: TGTGCCAGCACCTCTTGGGGGGGAGGCAATCGGCCCCAGCATTTT.

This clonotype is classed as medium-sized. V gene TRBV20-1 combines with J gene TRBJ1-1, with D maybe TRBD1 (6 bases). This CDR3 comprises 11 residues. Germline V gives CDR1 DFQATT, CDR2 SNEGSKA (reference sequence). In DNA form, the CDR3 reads TGCGGCGAATTGAGGGGGACTGAAGCTTTCTTT. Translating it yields CGELRGTEAFF.

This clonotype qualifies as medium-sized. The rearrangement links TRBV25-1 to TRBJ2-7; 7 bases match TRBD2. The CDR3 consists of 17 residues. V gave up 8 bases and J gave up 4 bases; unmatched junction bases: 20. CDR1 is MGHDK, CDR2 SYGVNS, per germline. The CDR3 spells CASSETYGAGASYEQYF. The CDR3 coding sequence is TGTGCCAGCTCTGAGACCTACGGGGCGGGAGCCTCTTACGAGCAGTACTTC.

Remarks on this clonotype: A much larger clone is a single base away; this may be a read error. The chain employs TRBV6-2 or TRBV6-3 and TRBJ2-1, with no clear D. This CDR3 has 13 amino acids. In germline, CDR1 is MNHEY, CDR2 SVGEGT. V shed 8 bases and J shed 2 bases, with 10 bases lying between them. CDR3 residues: CASPKGAYNEQFF. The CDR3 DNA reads TGTGCCAGCCCTAAGGGTGCCTACAATGAGCAGTTCTTC.

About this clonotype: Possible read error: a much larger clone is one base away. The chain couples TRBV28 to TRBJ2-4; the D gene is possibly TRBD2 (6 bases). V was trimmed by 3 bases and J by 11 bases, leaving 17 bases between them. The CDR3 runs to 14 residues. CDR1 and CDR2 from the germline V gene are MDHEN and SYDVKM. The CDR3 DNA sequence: TGTGCCAGCAGTTTGTCTACGGGAGATTCCGTTCAGTACTTC. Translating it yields CASSLSTGDSVQYF.

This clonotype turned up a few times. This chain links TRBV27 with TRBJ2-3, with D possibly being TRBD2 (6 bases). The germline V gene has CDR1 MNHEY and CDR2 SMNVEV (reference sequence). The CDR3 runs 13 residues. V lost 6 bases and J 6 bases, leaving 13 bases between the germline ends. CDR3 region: CASSGGVGDTQYF. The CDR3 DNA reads TGTGCCAGCAGCGGGGGAGTGGGGGATACGCAGTATTTT.